The clone carrying this T cell receptor (beta chain) came up many times. Its antigen is as yet unknown. Every one of the donors was a healthy Caucasian. This record belongs to a study of identical twins. Study results and caveats: Models underestimated how often monozygotic twins shared out-of-frame TCR alpha.

Germline CDR1 and CDR2: SNHLY and FYNNEI. V was clipped by 0 bases and J by 5 bases, with 11 bases between them. The CDR3 sequence is 15 residues long. MiXCR, applied by TCRdb to the 5' RACE reads, yields one record per CDR3 protein. The table lists around 230,000 distinct CDR3 sequences, 5.5% to 7.5% of them singletons. This sample also belongs to another study, concerning T cells expressing NK-cell markers.

Sequencing was performed on CD8+ T cells sorted from blood. The rearrangement joins TRBV2 to TRBJ2-1; tentatively, D is TRBD2 (6 bases). The receptor was derived from a woman aged 18 to 35 in good health. CDR3 DNA sequence: TGTGCCAGCAGTGAAGCGCTAGGACTACACAATGAGCAGTTCTTC. Its protein product is CASSEALGLHNEQFF.